The sample holds one count of the clone carrying this T cell receptor beta chain. While infection was still active, Seattle patients were enrolled and then followed longitudinally. This CDR3 has 16 amino acids. The J segment lost 3 bases and the V segment lost 4 bases, leaving 7 bases of the junction unmatched. Germline-derived CDR1 and CDR2 are SGHRS and YFSETQ. In the original workflow: The assay estimated nucleated cells by amplifying reference gene primers. The method was immunoSEQ multiplex PCR; TCRdb's version includes in-frame clones alone and lacks a portion of them. That table supplies the V and J calls and clone size; D and trimming were determined from the DNA. Seen here are 350,000 to 450,000 clones, around nine tenths observed once, and the top ten hold under 2%. The data are from a study of blood T cell repertoires in COVID-19. Overall study context: Sites in the United States, Italy and Spain provided acute and convalescent COVID-19 samples. PBMCs, B-cell-depleted T cells, or T cells were the source of the cDNA or gDNA that made up the material.

Sequenced material: peripheral blood. J is TRBJ2-5 and V is TRBV5-1; 12 bases align to TRBD2. The TCR originated in a woman in her thirties or forties with COVID-19, enrolled during active disease. CDR3 amino acids: CASSPPSGGAEETQYF. In DNA form, the CDR3 reads TGCGCCAGCAGCCCCCCTAGCGGGGGGGCCGAAGAGACCCAGTACTTC. Using reference TRBV5-1 and TRBJ2-5 for the parts outside the CDR3, the full variable domain is KAGVTQTPRYLIKTRGQQVTLSCSPISGHRSVSWYQQTPGQGLQFLFEYFSETQRNKGNFPGRFSGRQFSNSRSEMNVSTLELGDSALYLCASSPPSGGAEETQYFGPGTRLLVL.